The entry that follows covers one TCR beta chain sequence. There is no known antigen for this receptor. Per-nucleotide qualities are absent, and no much larger clonotype sits a single base away. This record belongs to a study of cytomegalovirus exposure and HLA in healthy donors (dated 2017 in TCRdb). Broadly, across the study: A later analysis indicated that the roughly 120 validation repertoires were generated on the platform also employed for the 666 repertoires of the first cohort. The study was designed to test whether signatures of past pathogen exposure could be identified by cataloging public T cell receptors. A separate validation cohort of approximately 130 different subjects was used in addition to the roughly 670-subject first cohort. High-throughput TCR immunosequencing, statistical association of individual TCRs with disease status, and machine learning were combined to predict cytomegalovirus infection status.

Donors formed part of the validation cohort, which comprised 120 subjects and was distinct from the first cohort of 550 to 850 subjects. Relative to germline, V is missing 6 bases and J is missing 8 bases, with 7 bases of the junction outside any gene match. Reading from cysteine to phenylalanine, the CDR3 counts 14 amino acids. The sequence is cut down to CDR3 DNA, 42 bases in frame from base 1. The CDR1 and CDR2 encoded by the germline V gene are MNHEY and SVGAGI. General study outcomes and caveats: Of the cluster scores, roughly 95% were above 0 in a later analysis, which found that TCRs clustered in the first cohort also tended to co-occur in the approximately 130 validation repertoires. Three of the identified cytomegalovirus-associated TCR beta chains were confirmed in vitro to be specific for cytomegalovirus antigens. According to the authors, the approach could potentially be generalized to other disease states and immunological phenotypes. In both the original and validation cohorts, the classifier was reported to diagnose cytomegalovirus status with high specificity and sensitivity. A total of 150 to 200 TCR beta chains were listed by the study as associated with cytomegalovirus. While some public TCRs were present in many individuals, most TCR sequences turned up only very rarely across donors. A later analysis lacked HLA typing for the validation cohort, so it scored co-occurrence in that cohort across all 110 or so repertoires.

The library was produced with the immunoSEQ multiplex PCR assay. On the study's bioinformatics: A statistical classification framework was developed to diagnose cytomegalovirus status using the catalog of TCR beta chain sequences. TCRdb provides this immuneACCESS table in a form limited to in-frame rearrangements. Some clones are lacking; in checked studies, under half of them reflect an unresolved V gene, and why the rest are absent is not known. V, J and clone size reflect that table, while D and trimming were determined from the DNA. This sample is represented by over 45,000 clones; about 88% of them were singletons. The ten largest clones capture more than 1% of the sample.

The source material was PBMCs. The clonotype comes from a man between 18 and 35 years old in good health and CMV-seronegative. The V and J segments used are TRBV6-5 and TRBJ1-4, with 9 junctional bases fitting TRBD1. CDR3 reads: CASSRDRGGEKLFF. The nucleotide sequence is given as TGTGCCAGCAGCCGCGACAGGGGGGGAGAAAAACTGTTTTTT.